Shown below are 12 T cell receptor beta chains from a single sample sequenced in a study of T-cell reconstitution after alpha-beta-depleted transplantation in children. Using unique molecular identifiers, the investigators prepared the TCRbeta library. TCRdb redid the calling of the PCR reads with MiXCR, one entry per CDR3 protein. Among hundreds of thousands of distinct CDR3 sequences listed, more than 10% were seen once. Sequences were derived from PBMCs from the stem cell graft donor, sampled from the stem cell graft. These receptors came from a human donor who donated a stem cell graft to a child with acute lymphoblastic leukemia.

In this sample, this clonotype turned up many times. DNA for the CDR3: TGCAGCGTTGTTGTAGGGGGTGAAACCGAGCAGTACTTC. Encoded protein: CSVVVGGETEQYF. The genes are TRBV29-1 and TRBJ2-7; a weak D match, TRBD1 (6 bases). V lost 4 bases and J 6 bases, leaving 16 bases between the germline ends. This CDR3 comprises 13 residues. Germline CDR1 is SQVTM and CDR2 is ANQGSEA.

The rearrangement uses TRBV4-3 and TRBJ2-7; perhaps TRBD2 as D (7 bases). The germline V and J ends were trimmed by 1 base and 0 bases, with 10 bases remaining between them. Germline V lookup: CDR1 LGHNA, CDR2 YSLEER. This CDR3 comprises 15 residues. CDR3 sequence: CASSQGRGPSYEQYF. The CDR3 DNA reads TGCGCCAGCAGCCAAGGGCGGGGGCCCTCCTACGAGCAGTACTTC.

Many counts were recorded for this clonotype. The rearrangement links TRBV18 to TRBJ2-1; 7 positions agree with TRBD2. The CDR3 loop spans 15 amino acids. CDR1 is KGHSH, CDR2 LQKENI, per germline. Trimming removed 3 bases from V and 2 bases from J; junction bases left unmatched: 4. The CDR3 sequence: CASSPREAPYNEQFF. The CDR3 DNA follows: TGTGCCAGCTCACCTCGGGAGGCCCCCTACAATGAGCAGTTCTTC.

This clonotype was seen a handful of times. The J gene is TRBJ1-5, the V gene TRBV19; 7 bases agree with TRBD1. V shed 3 bases, J shed 0 bases, and the junction held 2 bases outside the gene matches. CDR1 and CDR2 (germline): LNHDA, SQIVND (reference sequence). CDR3 length: 15 residues. The CDR3 nucleotides read TGTGCCAGTAGTATGGGACAGTATAGCAATCAGCCCCAGCATTTT. This translates into CASSMGQYSNQPQHF.

The sample holds many counts of this clonotype. The chain joins TRBV7-9 to TRBJ2-7; D is unresolved. V lost 1 base to trimming and J lost 12 bases, with 10 bases between them. Germline V gene data show CDR1 as SEHNR and CDR2 as FQNEAQ (reference sequence). The CDR3 consists of 11 residues. In nucleotides, the CDR3 is TGTGCCAGCAGCTTAGAAGAGCTAATGTACTTC. Amino acid sequence: CASSLEELMYF. Drawing the rest from reference TRBV7-9 and TRBJ2-7, the complete variable domain is DTGVSQNPRHKITKRGQNVTFRCDPISEHNRLYWYRQTLGQGPEFLTYFQNEAQLEKSRLLSDRFSAERPKGSFSTLEIQRTEQGDSAMYLCASSLEELMYFGPGTRLTVT.

The rearrangement links TRBV27 to TRBJ1-5, with no clear D. The CDR3 has 12 residues. The V end lost 2 bases, the J end lost 9 bases, and 8 bases lay between the germline ends. CDR1 is MNHEY, CDR2 SMNVEV, per germline (reference sequence). The CDR3 here is CASSLPSGPQHF. For the CDR3, the DNA is TGTGCCAGCAGTTTACCCTCCGGGCCCCAGCATTTT.

This clonotype was found many times. This chain joins TRBV28 and TRBJ2-3; 8 bases are shared with TRBD1. The CDR3 contains 15 residues. The V gene end was trimmed by 7 bases and the J gene end by 1 base; junction bases not matched to a gene: 7. Germline V gene lookup returns CDR1 MDHEN and CDR2 SYDVKM. The CDR3 region is CASKSQGQGTDTQYF. Here the CDR3 DNA reads TGTGCCAGCAAGTCACAGGGACAGGGCACAGATACGCAGTATTTT. Supplemented by reference TRBV28 and TRBJ2-3, the full variable domain reads DVKVTQSSRYLVKRTGEKVFLECVQDMDHENMFWYRQDPGLGLRLIYFSYDVKMKEKGDIPEGYSVSREKKERFSLILESASTNQTSMYLCASKSQGQGTDTQYFGPGTRLTVL.

This clonotype came up many times. The V gene is TRBV6-5, the J gene TRBJ1-2; D perhaps matches TRBD1 (5 bases). The CDR3 length is 16 residues. The germline V and J ends were trimmed by 3 bases and 6 bases, with 20 bases remaining between them. From germline, CDR1 is MNHEY and CDR2 SVGAGI. CDR3 residues: CASSYAMGGGWNGYTF. As DNA, the CDR3 is TGTGCCAGCAGTTATGCCATGGGGGGAGGGTGGAATGGCTACACCTTC.

At least ten counts were recorded for this clonotype. This sequence joins TRBV5-1 and TRBJ2-1; TRBD2 agrees at 8 bases. The germline V gene encodes CDR1 SGHRS and CDR2 YFSETQ. V dropped 0 bases and J dropped 6; count of bases not matched to a gene: 5. The CDR3 loop spans 15 amino acids. The CDR3 spells CASSLASGSGNEQFF. The DNA of the CDR3 is TGCGCCAGCAGCTTGGCCAGCGGGAGTGGCAATGAGCAGTTCTTC. The variable domain in full, completed from reference TRBV5-1 and TRBJ2-1, reads KAGVTQTPRYLIKTRGQQVTLSCSPISGHRSVSWYQQTPGQGLQFLFEYFSETQRNKGNFPGRFSGRQFSNSRSEMNVSTLELGDSALYLCASSLASGSGNEQFFGPGTRLTVL.

This clonotype was found many times. In DNA form, the CDR3 reads TGTGCCAGCAGTTTATACAGGGGGACGGGGGAAAAACTGTTTTTT. It translates to CASSLYRGTGEKLFF. The genes are TRBV27 and TRBJ1-4, with 8 bases lining up with TRBD1. Trimming took 1 base from V and 8 from J; bases not matched to a gene: 6. Germline CDR1 is MNHEY and CDR2 is SMNVEV (reference sequence). CDR3 length: 15 amino acids.

This clonotype was seen a single time. The CDR3 reads CASSLLGALYEQYF. The CDR3 DNA follows: TGTGCCAGCAGTTTATTAGGGGCCCTCTACGAGCAGTACTTC. V gene TRBV28 combines with J gene TRBJ2-7; a weak D match, TRBD1 (5 bases). CDR1 MDHEN and CDR2 SYDVKM come from the germline V gene. This CDR3 is built from 14 residues. V dropped 1 base and J dropped 3 bases, with 10 bases sitting between them.

The chain has TRBV20-1 and TRBJ2-7, with 10 bases lining up with TRBD2. V was pared by 1 base and J by 3 bases, with 6 bases of the junction left unmatched. Germline assignment: CDR1 DFQATT and CDR2 SNEGSKA (reference sequence). The CDR3 runs 15 residues. DNA of the CDR3: TGCAGTGCTAGAGGCCTAGCGGGAGCAGGCTACGAGCAGTACTTC. Translation gives CSARGLAGAGYEQYF.